One sample yielded the 27 T cell receptor beta chains listed below, sequenced in a study of T-cell reconstitution after alpha-beta-depleted transplantation in children. TCRbeta library construction was performed incorporating unique molecular identifiers. One entry per CDR3 protein, called by TCRdb with MiXCR from the PCR reads. The sample has 350,000 to 450,000 distinct CDR3 sequences, 10% to 15% seen once. Sequences were derived from PBMCs, sampled from the stem cell graft. The receptors derive from a human donor who donated a stem cell graft to a child with Fanconi anemia.

There are a few counts of this clonotype. The rearrangement uses TRBV29-1 and TRBJ1-2; D not resolved. Germline lookup yields CDR1 SQVTM and CDR2 ANQGSEA. The V gene lost 4 bases and the J gene lost 5 bases, with 8 bases spanning the gap. CDR3 length equals 11 residues. CDR3 residues: CSVADWYGYTF. DNA for the CDR3: TGCAGCGTTGCGGACTGGTATGGCTACACCTTC. Full variable domain (missing parts from reference TRBV29-1 and TRBJ1-2): SAVISQKPSRDICQRGTSLTIQCQVDSQVTMMFWYRQQPGQSLTLIATANQGSEATYESGFVIDKFPISRPNLTFSTLTVSNMSPEDSSIYLCSVADWYGYTFGSGTRLTVV.

This clonotype was counted ten times or more. This sequence joins TRBV20-1 and TRBJ1-1; D ambiguous. V was pared by 6 bases and J by 2 bases, with 10 bases between. The CDR3 spans 12 residues. The V gene's germline CDR1 is DFQATT and CDR2 SNEGSKA (reference sequence). In nucleotides, the CDR3 is TGCAGTGCCCCATTTTTAAACACTGAAGCTTTCTTT. Amino acids: CSAPFLNTEAFF.

There are many counts of this clonotype. V is TRBV20-1 and J is TRBJ2-1, with 9 positions matching TRBD1. CDR1 and CDR2 from the germline V gene are DFQATT and SNEGSKA (reference sequence). CDR3 length: 14 amino acids. V was clipped by 6 bases and J by 12 bases; unmatched bases: 15. CDR3 coding DNA: TGCAGTGCCAGTTTTTGGGGACAGGGTATGGGGCAGTTCTTC. It yields the protein CSASFWGQGMGQFF.

This clonotype showed up many times. This chain joins TRBV12-3 or TRBV12-4 and TRBJ1-2; TRBD1 might be the D (6 bases). The CDR3 consists of 14 residues. Trimming shortened V by 5 bases and J by 2 bases, and 12 bases separated the two germline ends. The CDR3 sequence: CASSEFQGNYGYTF. The CDR3, as DNA: TGTGCCAGCAGTGAATTTCAGGGGAACTATGGCTACACCTTC.

This clonotype has a count of ten or more. The CDR3 protein is CASSPNQETQYF. CDR3 nucleotides: TGTGCCAGCTCACCGAATCAAGAGACCCAGTACTTC. V gene TRBV18 combines with J gene TRBJ2-5; D gene unclear. With 3 bases removed from V and 2 bases from J, the gap between germline ends came to 4 bases. The CDR3 has 12 amino acids. Looked up from germline, CDR1 is KGHSH and CDR2 is LQKENI.

This chain connects TRBV7-2 to TRBJ1-1; TRBD1 is a possible D gene (5 bases). This CDR3 spans 13 amino acids. With 5 bases removed from V and 0 bases from J, the gap between germline ends came to 7 bases. Germline V gene sequence: CDR1 SGHTA, CDR2 FQGNSA. This CDR3 is CASSTRVNTEAFF. DNA for the CDR3: TGTGCCAGCAGCACCAGGGTGAACACTGAAGCTTTCTTT.

This clonotype has ten or more counts. The genes are TRBV28 and TRBJ2-3; 10 bases are shared with TRBD1. Trimming at V came to 8 bases and at J to 5 bases, leaving 19 bases not matched to a gene. Germline V gene lookup returns CDR1 MDHEN and CDR2 SYDVKM. The CDR3 sequence is 18 residues long. CDR3 sequence (DNA): TGTGCCAGCTGCCCCCTGGGAGGACAGGGGGGTTTAGGAGATACGCAGTATTTT. Translated: CASCPLGGQGGLGDTQYF.

The chain uses TRBV18 and TRBJ1-1; D gene uncertain. This CDR3 is built from 13 residues. The germline V and J ends were trimmed by 3 bases and 11 bases, with 16 bases remaining between them. Germline values: CDR1 KGHSH, CDR2 LQKENI. Written as DNA, the CDR3 is TGTGCCAGCTCACCCATTTTGCCCGACGAGGCTTTCTTT. It encodes CASSPILPDEAFF.

This chain uses TRBV10-3 with TRBJ1-1; D remains ambiguous. Germline loops: CDR1 ENHRY, CDR2 SYGVKD. CDR3 size: 11 residues. V was pared by 5 bases and J by 5 bases, with 6 bases between. For the CDR3, the DNA is TGTGCCATCAGTCCGGGGACTGAAGCTTTCTTT. This codes for CAISPGTEAFF.

This clonotype occurred many times. This chain joins TRBV12-3 or TRBV12-4 and TRBJ1-5, with D maybe TRBD1 (6 bases). Trimming took off 3 bases at V and 3 bases at J, with 12 bases between the two ends. The CDR3 is 15 amino acids. The CDR3 region has the DNA TGTGCCAGCAGTTTCGGCCACAGGGTCAATCAGCCCCAGCATTTT. It codes for CASSFGHRVNQPQHF.

This clonotype was detected a few times. The chain has TRBV12-3 or TRBV12-4 and TRBJ1-6; D is uncertain. V was pared by 5 bases and J by 7 bases, with 12 bases between. The CDR3 length is 14 residues. Written as DNA, the CDR3 is TGTGCCAGCAGTCTGACGGATTTCAATTCACCCCTCCACTTT. Protein product: CASSLTDFNSPLHF.

This clonotype was found a few times. This rearrangement joins TRBV27 to TRBJ1-1; TRBD1 matches 7 bases. The CDR3 is 14 residues long. CDR1 MNHEY and CDR2 SMNVEV come from the germline V gene (reference sequence). V lost 5 bases, J lost 10 bases, and 13 bases stayed unmatched. The CDR3, as DNA: TGTGCCAGCAGTCTAACATCCCTACAGGGGCCAGCTTTCTTT. Encoded protein: CASSLTSLQGPAFF.

Points on this clonotype: This clone may be a read error of a much larger clone one base away. The gene calls are TRBV9 and TRBJ2-5, with D unclear. This CDR3 spans 14 amino acids. Germline V gene sequence: CDR1 SGDLS, CDR2 YYNGEE. Written as DNA, the CDR3 is TGTGCCAGCAGCGTCTGGCAGGACCAAGAGACCCCGTACTTC. It encodes CASSVWQDQETPYF.

This sequence joins TRBV4-2 and TRBJ1-1; D unclear. The CDR3 runs to 13 residues. Germline V gene data show CDR1 as LGHNA and CDR2 as YNFKEQ. Trimming pared 0 bases from V and 8 bases from J, leaving 10 bases between. CDR3: CASSQDVADEAFF. Here the CDR3 DNA reads TGTGCCAGCAGCCAAGATGTAGCAGACGAAGCTTTCTTT.

V gene TRBV20-1 combines with J gene TRBJ1-2; tentative D call: TRBD1 (6 bases). V lost 5 bases to trimming and J lost 11 bases, with 15 bases between them. The CDR3 spans 11 residues. Germline CDR1 DFQATT, CDR2 SNEGSKA (reference sequence). CDR3 nucleotides: TGCAGTGCTGTCGTACAGGGAGGGTACACCTTC. It specifies CSAVVQGGYTF.

This clonotype showed up just a few times. The CDR3, as DNA: TGCAGCGTAAAGACAGGGGGCTCGGACTATGGCTACACCTTC. Encoded protein: CSVKTGGSDYGYTF. The J gene is TRBJ1-2, the V gene TRBV29-1; 10 bases are a match to TRBD1. Trimming at V came to 6 bases and at J to 3 bases, leaving 7 bases not matched to a gene. CDR1 and CDR2 (germline): SQVTM, ANQGSEA. There are 14 residues in the CDR3.

This clonotype occurred a few times. The rearrangement joins TRBV11-2 to TRBJ2-3; D gene unclear. The V end lost 5 bases, the J end lost 2 bases, and 17 bases lay between the germline ends. From germline, CDR1 is SGHAT and CDR2 FQNNGV. The CDR3 spans 16 residues. CDR3 nucleotides: TGTGCCAGCAGCATCTTAGGCCAGGTTAACACAGATACGCAGTATTTT. Translating it yields CASSILGQVNTDTQYF.

The chain recombines TRBV20-1 with TRBJ1-6; D is perhaps TRBD1 (6 bases). The V and J ends lost 0 bases and 6 bases respectively, with 18 bases between them. The CDR3 is made up of 17 amino acids. Germline V gene sequence: CDR1 DFQATT, CDR2 SNEGSKA (reference sequence). CDR3 nucleotides: TGCAGTGCTAGAGAGGAGGGAAAAGGGGGTCCTAATTCACCCCTCCACTTT. Translated, it gives CSAREEGKGGPNSPLHF.

This clonotype was counted at least ten times. The CDR3 region is CASSRPGSTEAFF. The CDR3 region has the DNA TGCGCCAGCTCCCGGCCAGGGAGTACCGAAGCTTTCTTT. The chain carries TRBV5-1 and TRBJ1-1, with D possibly being TRBD1 (5 bases). Germline V gene lookup returns CDR1 SGHRS and CDR2 YFSETQ. V was pared by 7 bases and J by 8 bases, with 18 bases between. CDR3 length: 13 amino acids.

CDR3 protein: CSAGIRTGEETQYF. For the CDR3, the DNA is TGCAGTGCTGGGATTCGGACAGGGGAAGAGACCCAGTACTTC. The chain is built from TRBV20-1 and TRBJ2-5; 9 positions agree with TRBD1. This CDR3 region has 14 residues. The germline gives CDR1 DFQATT, CDR2 SNEGSKA (reference sequence). Unmatched junction bases numbered 7, after V lost 5 bases and J lost 3 bases.

Turning to this clonotype: A read error is possible here, since a much larger clone lies one base away. V and J are TRBV20-1 and TRBJ2-3; 9 nucleotides align to TRBD1. Germline V gene sequence: CDR1 DFQATT, CDR2 SNEGSKA (reference sequence). V trimming: 6 bases; J trimming: 4 bases; junction bases outside the gene matches: 11. This CDR3 region has 15 residues. This chain's CDR3 is CSAQGYRGLSDTQYF. DNA of the CDR3: TGCAGTGCCCAAGGGTACAGGGGGCTGTCAGATACGCAGTATTTT.

In DNA form, the CDR3 reads TGTGCCACCAGCAGAGATCTGGGGCGAGATACGCAGTATTTT. This codes for CATSRDLGRDTQYF. The genes are TRBV15 and TRBJ2-3; possibly TRBD1 for D (5 bases). Trimming stripped 0 bases from V and 5 bases from J, with 9 bases between. CDR3 length: 14 residues. Per germline, CDR1 LNHNV and CDR2 YYDKDF (reference sequence).

This clonotype was recorded a few times. This chain connects TRBV28 to TRBJ2-5, with D perhaps TRBD2 (6 bases). V dropped 7 bases and J dropped 2 bases, with 14 bases sitting between them. This CDR3 contains 14 residues. Germline V lookup: CDR1 MDHEN, CDR2 SYDVKM. Here the CDR3 DNA reads TGTGCCAGCACATCCAGGAGGGGTCAAGAGACCCAGTACTTC. It yields the protein CASTSRRGQETQYF.

The chain couples TRBV7-2 to TRBJ1-6; weak D call: TRBD1 (5 bases). Per germline, CDR1 SGHTA and CDR2 FQGNSA. V lost 5 bases, J lost 1 base, and 15 bases lay in between. The CDR3 totals 17 residues. The CDR3: CASSIPGRTSYNSPLHF. CDR3 nucleotide sequence: TGTGCCAGCAGCATCCCGGGACGAACTTCCTATAATTCACCCCTCCACTTT. Full variable domain (remainder filled in from reference TRBV7-2 and TRBJ1-6): GAGVSQSPSNKVTEKGKDVELRCDPISGHTALYWYRQSLGQGLEFLIYFQGNSAPDKSGLPSDRFSAERTGGSVSTLTIQRTQQEDSAVYLCASSIPGRTSYNSPLHFGNGTRLTVT.

In its sample, this clonotype was seen many times. The rearrangement joins TRBV25-1 to TRBJ2-3; D uncertain. V was pared by 4 bases and J by 0 bases, with 8 bases between. Germline V gene data show CDR1 as MGHDK and CDR2 as SYGVNS. This CDR3 has 14 residues. CDR3: CASSALYSTDTQYF. The CDR3 nucleotides are TGTGCCAGCAGTGCCCTCTATAGCACAGATACGCAGTATTTT.

The chain carries TRBV11-2 and TRBJ2-5; D is unclear. CDR1 and CDR2 (germline): SGHAT, FQNNGV. This CDR3 has 14 amino acids. Trimming shortened V by 5 bases and J by 1 base, and 11 bases separated the two germline ends. The CDR3 here is CASSPSYSQETQYF. The CDR3 DNA reads as TGTGCCAGCAGCCCCAGTTACTCCCAAGAGACCCAGTACTTC.

This clonotype was seen repeatedly, ten times or more. J is TRBJ2-7 and V is TRBV12-3 or TRBV12-4; 8 bases are a match to TRBD2. The CDR3 is 15 residues long. The junction had 4 bases not matched to a gene; V was cut back by 1 base and J by 2 bases. DNA for the CDR3: TGTGCCAGCAGTTTAGGCGCGGGGGGCACCTACGAGCAGTACTTC. Translation: CASSLGAGGTYEQYF.